The text below deals with one T cell receptor (beta chain). Other nucleotide sequences in the sample specify the same CDR3. This record belongs to a study of shared clonotypes between healthy human individuals. This table comes from immunoSEQ multiplex PCR, and its TCRdb copy is limited to in-frame clones, with some not included. Of a few million clones listed, approximately 93% are singletons. The CDR3 is 13 residues long. CDR1 and CDR2 (germline): SGHVS, FNYEAQ. The V and J ends lost 5 bases and 1 base respectively, with 8 bases between them. Sequenced: naive CD4+ T cells from PBMCs. Subset defined: CD45RA+ positively selected. This TCR was sampled from a man aged 18 to 35 in good health. Some clones in this sample may be carry-over from other donors' samples. V is TRBV7-6 and J is TRBJ1-1, with a weak D call TRBD1 (5 bases). In DNA form, the CDR3 reads TGTGCCAGCAGCCTCGACAGGAACACTGAAGCTTTCTTT. This gives the protein CASSLDRNTEAFF.